This T cell receptor beta chain was identified during a study of blood T cell repertoires in COVID-19 (dated by TCRdb to 2020 to 2021). A note on the overall study: Samples from collaborators originated in the United States, Italy and Spain and spanned both the acute and convalescent phases of COVID-19. The material from the prospective study consisted of cDNA or gDNA derived from T cells, B-cell-depleted T cells, or PBMCs. Deeply sampled blood TCRbeta repertoires from subjects exposed to, actively infected with, or recovered from COVID-19 were included in the dataset. The repertoires were made available in a free public database intended to serve as a resource for research on the immune response to SARS-CoV-2. The samples were drawn from two sources: the first 160 participants of the ongoing ImmuneRACE study, and over 1,000 subjects contributed by 6 global collaborators. Nearly every sample came with metadata listing a de-identified subject ID, COVID-19 status, age in years and sex. Where available, HLA class I and class II types were taken from metadata supplied by the sample provider and were not determined by assay-based typing. What the study reported, not specific to this receptor: Clinical and demographic metadata were provided uncurated, with the amount varying by source and participant.

With respect to this clone: Its antigen is currently not known. Per-base quality was not reported, and no clone a single base away is much larger than it.

The immunoSEQ Assay, a bias-controlled multiplex PCR, was used to amplify TCRbeta CDR3 regions from genomic DNA. The paper's data handling went like this. The number of nucleated cells in each sample was estimated by amplification of reference gene primers within the assay. To quantify the absolute abundance of each unique TCRbeta CDR3 rearrangement, sequence reads were collapsed and filtered. Productive Simpson clonality was computed per sample as the square root of Simpson's diversity index over productive rearrangements. Sourced from immuneACCESS, this table was stored by TCRdb with only in-frame sequences that have V and J called. A share of the clones is absent; for the studies checked, an unresolved V gene accounts for under half, and the remainder has no known explanation. V and J calls and clone size are as listed in that table; D and trimming were resolved from the DNA. For this sample there are approximately 46,000 clones; around 89% appear just once. Approximately 3% of the sample belongs to the ten largest clones.

The junction shows trimming of 4 bases on V and 2 bases on J, and the gene matches do not reach 17 bases of it. The CDR3, from cysteine to phenylalanine, totals 19 residues. Only the CDR3 region is kept as DNA, spanning 57 bases read in frame from base 1. The CDR1 and CDR2 encoded by the germline V gene are SQVTM and ANQGSEA. The collaborating institutions used their own protocols to collect whole blood in K2EDTA tubes. Collaborator samples were shipped for TCRbeta analysis as frozen whole blood, isolated PBMCs, or DNA extracted from either sample type. This TCR derives from a man in his fifties or sixties with active COVID-19. Source material: peripheral blood. The chain joins TRBV29-1 to TRBJ1-2; 12 of the junction bases match TRBD1. The CDR3 reads as follows: CSVALGGTGGAGGNYGYTF. The nucleotides read TGCAGCGTTGCCCTGGGCGGGACAGGGGGCGCAGGCGGAAACTATGGCTACACCTTC. Extended through the reference TRBV29-1 and TRBJ1-2 proteins, this CDR3 yields the full variable domain: SAVISQKPSRDICQRGTSLTIQCQVDSQVTMMFWYRQQPGQSLTLIATANQGSEATYESGFVIDKFPISRPNLTFSTLTVSNMSPEDSSIYLCSVALGGTGGAGGNYGYTFGSGTRLTVV.